The rows below give T cell receptor beta chains drawn from one sample of a study of technical replicates of blood from a handful of donors. The method was immunoSEQ multiplex PCR; TCRdb's version includes in-frame clones alone and lacks a portion of them. Here the sample spans 74,000 or so clones, roughly 96% being singletons. Material: T cells isolated from PBMCs. The receptors come from a human donor in good health. Both conserved end residues are part of each CDR3. A D gene is named only where the DNA matches it firmly. The listing skips clone size in some rows; elsewhere it reads once, few, many or a size class.

CDR3nt: TGTGCCAGCAGCCCTGCTATCATGAACACTGAAGCTTTCTTT
CDR3aa: CASSPAIMNTEAFF
abundance: NA
j_gene: TRBJ1-1
len: 14
v_gene: TRBV7-6
d_gene: NA

CDR3nt: TGTGCCAGCAGCTTTAGCAGGGATCAGTATGGCTACACCTTC
CDR3aa: CASSFSRDQYGYTF
abundance: NA
j_gene: TRBJ1-2
len: 14
v_gene: TRBV7-2
d_gene: NA

CDR3nt: TGTGCCTTAGCGGGGACCGAAATGAGGGATGAAAAACTGTTTTTT
CDR3aa: CALAGTEMRDEKLFF
abundance: NA
j_gene: TRBJ1-4
len: 15
v_gene: TRBV30
d_gene: NA

CDR3nt: TGTGCCAGTCGACAGGGCGATCAGCCCCAGCATTTT
CDR3aa: CASRQGDQPQHF
abundance: NA
j_gene: TRBJ1-5
len: 12
v_gene: TRBV19
d_gene: TRBD1

CDR3nt: TGTGCCAGCAGTTACTCTGAGGGAGGGGCTCAGCATTTT
CDR3aa: CASSYSEGGAQHF
abundance: NA
j_gene: TRBJ1-5
len: 13
v_gene: TRBV6-5
d_gene: NA

CDR3nt: TGCGCCAGCAGCACTACAGGGCGAGTTAATGAAAAACTGTTTTTT
CDR3aa: CASSTTGRVNEKLFF
abundance: NA
j_gene: TRBJ1-4
len: 15
v_gene: TRBV5-1
d_gene: NA

CDR3nt: TGTGCCAGCAGTGCGACCTTAGCAGGGGCTGGCACAGATACGCAGTATTTT
CDR3aa: CASSATLAGAGTDTQYF
abundance: NA
j_gene: TRBJ2-3
len: 17
v_gene: TRBV6-1
d_gene: NA

CDR3nt: TGCGCCAGCAGCTTGTTTAGCGGGGGGGCCCTCGGTGAGCAGTTCTTC
CDR3aa: CASSLFSGGALGEQFF
abundance: NA
j_gene: TRBJ2-1
len: 16
v_gene: TRBV5-1
d_gene: TRBD2

CDR3nt: TGTGCCAGCAGTTTGCAGGGCACCGGGGAGCTGTTTTTT
CDR3aa: CASSLQGTGELFF
abundance: NA
j_gene: TRBJ2-2
len: 13
v_gene: TRBV27
d_gene: NA

CDR3nt: TGTGCCAGCAGTGCGGGGGGACTCCTCACAGATACGCAGTATTTT
CDR3aa: CASSAGGLLTDTQYF
abundance: NA
j_gene: TRBJ2-3
len: 15
v_gene: TRBV5-4
d_gene: TRBD2

CDR3nt: TGTGCTAGTGGTTTCAGGGATCTGGCTGGCTACACCTTC
CDR3aa: CASGFRDLAGYTF
abundance: NA
j_gene: TRBJ1-2
len: 13
v_gene: TRBV12-5
d_gene: NA

CDR3nt: TGCGCCAGCAGCCAAACTGGACAGAAATTAGAGACCCAGTACTTC
CDR3aa: CASSQTGQKLETQYF
abundance: once
j_gene: TRBJ2-5
len: 15
v_gene: TRBV4-1
d_gene: NA

CDR3nt: TGTGCCAGCACCCATACCGGGACAGGGAGAAACTATGGCTACACCTTC
CDR3aa: CASTHTGTGRNYGYTF
abundance: NA
j_gene: TRBJ1-2
len: 16
v_gene: TRBV5-8
d_gene: TRBD1

CDR3nt: TGTGCCATCAGTGTTGAACAAAACTATGGCTACACCTTC
CDR3aa: CAISVEQNYGYTF
abundance: NA
j_gene: TRBJ1-2
len: 13
v_gene: TRBV10-3
d_gene: NA

CDR3nt: TGCGCCAGCAGTAGCGGTCCTGAGAGCACAGATACGCAGTATTTT
CDR3aa: CASSSGPESTDTQYF
abundance: NA
j_gene: TRBJ2-3
len: 15
v_gene: TRBV5-1
d_gene: NA

CDR3nt: TGCAGCGTTGAAAGGGGACAGGATGGCTACACCTTC
CDR3aa: CSVERGQDGYTF
abundance: NA
j_gene: TRBJ1-2
len: 12
v_gene: TRBV29-1
d_gene: TRBD1

CDR3nt: TGTGCCAGCAGTTTAGGTAGTCTAAGGGGAACCCCGAACAATGAGCAGTTCTTC
CDR3aa: CASSLGSLRGTPNNEQFF
abundance: NA
j_gene: TRBJ2-1
len: 18
v_gene: TRBV28
d_gene: NA

CDR3nt: TGTGCCAGCAGTTCGCCGACAGGGGTTTTGAACATTCAGTACTTC
CDR3aa: CASSSPTGVLNIQYF
abundance: once
j_gene: TRBJ2-4
len: 15
v_gene: TRBV28
d_gene: TRBD1

CDR3nt: TGTGCCAGCAGTGAGAACGCTTTCAGGGGTTTTGGAAACACCATATATTTT
CDR3aa: CASSENAFRGFGNTIYF
abundance: NA
j_gene: TRBJ1-3
len: 17
v_gene: TRBV6-1
d_gene: NA

CDR3nt: TGCGCCAGCAGCCGGGACATGGGAGAGACCCAGTACTTC
CDR3aa: CASSRDMGETQYF
abundance: once
j_gene: TRBJ2-5
len: 13
v_gene: TRBV5-1
d_gene: NA

CDR3nt: TGTGCCAGCAGCGTAGAGGTCGGGGGACTAGCGAAGACCCAGTACTTC
CDR3aa: CASSVEVGGLAKTQYF
abundance: NA
j_gene: TRBJ2-5
len: 16
v_gene: TRBV9
d_gene: TRBD2

CDR3nt: TGTGCCAGCAGTTCGGGAGGGAGCGCTGAAGCTTTCTTT
CDR3aa: CASSSGGSAEAFF
abundance: NA
j_gene: TRBJ1-1
len: 13
v_gene: TRBV28
d_gene: NA

CDR3nt: TGCGCCAGCGTAAGACAGGGGGCGACCGAGCAGTACTTC
CDR3aa: CASVRQGATEQYF
abundance: NA
j_gene: TRBJ2-7
len: 13
v_gene: TRBV10-2
d_gene: TRBD1

CDR3nt: TGTGCCAGCAGCCGCATCGATCGGGACAGTGGAGAGCAGTACTTC
CDR3aa: CASSRIDRDSGEQYF
abundance: NA
j_gene: TRBJ2-7
len: 15
v_gene: TRBV28
d_gene: TRBD1